Listed below are T cell receptor beta chains from one sample, sequenced in a study of T cell clonotyping in hematopoietic cell transplantation. Method: immunoSEQ multiplex PCR; TCRdb's copy keeps in-frame clones and lacks some. The sample records 8,000 or so clones, around 94% being singletons. The sample here was PBMCs, taken 180 days after allogeneic stem cell transplant. These receptors all stem from a female patient between 50 and 59 years old who had an allogeneic stem cell transplant from an unrelated donor, so the T cells may come from the graft donor. Some clones in this sample may be carry-over from other donors' samples. CDR3s include the opening cysteine and the closing phenylalanine or tryptophan. D genes are given only for firm matches. Size is omitted from some rows. Given values are once, few, many or a class for expanded clones.

>TRBV4-3|TRBJ2-5|TRBD2|-
TGCGCCAGCAGCCAGGGACTAGCGGGGGGCGGGGAGACCCAGTACTTC
CASSQGLAGGGETQYF
>TRBV18|TRBJ2-1|TRBD2|-
TGTGCCAGTGGACTAGCGGGTTTGAATGAGCAGTTCTTC
CASGLAGLNEQFF
>TRBV5-1|TRBJ1-3|-|-
TGCGCCAGCAGCTTGTATTCGAGTGACACGGGCTCTGGAAACACCATATATTTT
CASSLYSSDTGSGNTIYF
>TRBV6-6|TRBJ1-2|TRBD1|-
TGTGCCAGCAGTTACTTTACAGGGGAGGATGGCTACACCTTC
CASSYFTGEDGYTF
>TRBV2|TRBJ1-1|-|once
TGTGCCAGCAGCCTCGGGGGGGGCACTGAAGCTTTCTTT
CASSLGGGTEAFF
>TRBV7-9|TRBJ1-5|-|-
TGTGCCAGCAGCTTAGGAAGTGGCAATCAGCCCCAGCATTTT
CASSLGSGNQPQHF
>TRBV13|TRBJ1-4|-|few
TGTGCCAGCAGCGTCCGGGGGGGTAAAAATGAAAAACTGTTTTTT
CASSVRGGKNEKLFF
>TRBV18|TRBJ1-6|TRBD1|-
TGTGCCAGCTCAGACCTCGGGGCAGGGGGCCGGTCACCCCTCCACTTT
CASSDLGAGGRSPLHF
>TRBV28|TRBJ2-3|-|-
TGTGCCAGCAGTTTTACTAGCACCCTGCTTCCGTATTTT
CASSFTSTLLPYF
>TRBV19|TRBJ1-5|-|-
TGTGCCAGTAGTATAGGGATTCAGCCCCAGCATTTT
CASSIGIQPQHF
>TRBV18|TRBJ2-2|-|-
TGTGCCAGCTCACCCACAGAGACCGGGGAGCTGTTTTTT
CASSPTETGELFF
>TRBV27|TRBJ1-6|-|-
TGTGCCAGCAGGGATGGGCAATCCTATAATTCACCCCTCCACTTT
CASRDGQSYNSPLHF
>TRBV4-1|TRBJ1-5|-|-
TGCGCCAGCAGCCAAGTAGGGGGAAGTATGCAGCCCCAGCATTTT
CASSQVGGSMQPQHF
>TRBV30|TRBJ2-5|-|-
TGTGCCTGGAGTGTAGGGGAGACCCAGTACTTC
CAWSVGETQYF
>TRBV5-1|TRBJ2-5|-|-
TGCGCCAGCAGCCAGGGAGACAGCCAAGAGACCCAGTACTTC
CASSQGDSQETQYF
>TRBV5-1|TRBJ1-2|-|-
TGCGCCAGCAGCTTGGAAATAGGTGGCTATGGCTACACCTTC
CASSLEIGGYGYTF
>TRBV7-8|TRBJ2-7|-|-
TGTGCCAGCAGTACCTCTAGGTACGAGCAGTACTTC
CASSTSRYEQYF
>TRBV7-2|TRBJ2-4|-|-
TGTGCCAGCAGCCCAAGAACCCTACCGGGAGATGTCCCAGAACTCTTC
CASSPRTLPGDVPELF
>TRBV11-3|TRBJ1-1|-|-
TGTGCCAGCAGCTCACAACATCGGCGAAGGGGGGGATTCTTT
CASSSQHRRRGGFF
>TRBV7-2|TRBJ2-7|-|-
TGTGCCAGCAGCTTAGAAGTTGGGTCGGCCTACGAGCAGTACTTC
CASSLEVGSAYEQYF
>TRBV6-5|TRBJ1-1|-|-
TGTGCCAGCAGTTACTCAACAGGGAGCACTGAAGCTTTCTTT
CASSYSTGSTEAFF
>TRBV5-1|TRBJ2-2|-|-
TGCGCCAGCAGCCCACTGGCGGGTGACACCGGGGAGCTGTTTTTT
CASSPLAGDTGELFF
>TRBV11-2|TRBJ2-2|-|-
TGTGCCAGCAGCTTTGGGTCGGGAGTTGACGGGGAGCTGTTTTTT
CASSFGSGVDGELFF
>TRBV28|TRBJ1-2|-|-
TGTGCCAGCAGTTCAATGACTGAGGACTATGGCTACACCTTC
CASSSMTEDYGYTF
>TRBV11-2|TRBJ1-2|TRBD1|-
TGTGCCAGCAGCTTCGCGGGACAGGGGAATGGCTACACCTTC
CASSFAGQGNGYTF
>TRBV7-9|TRBJ1-1|-|-
TGTGCCAGCAGCTTAGGTGGGGGGGCTGAAGCTTTCTTT
CASSLGGGAEAFF